These 20 T cell receptor beta chains were all obtained from the same sample, sequenced in a study of blood T cell repertoires in COVID-19. Repertoires were generated with immunoSEQ multiplex PCR, while TCRdb's copy carries only in-frame clones and drops some. There are around 63,000 clones in the sample; 65% to 85% occur only once, and less than 7% lies in the top ten. The sample comprised peripheral blood. These receptor sequences come from a woman between 70 and 85 years old with acute or convalescent COVID-19.

The genes are TRBV11-2 and TRBJ2-4, with TRBD1 as a possible D gene (5 bases). Germline assignment: CDR1 SGHAT and CDR2 FQNNGV. This CDR3 contains 16 residues. V was trimmed by 0 bases and J by 0 bases, leaving 9 bases between them. CDR3 loop: CASSLERRVAKNIQYF. Here the CDR3 DNA reads TGTGCCAGCAGCTTAGAACGCAGGGTAGCCAAAAACATTCAGTACTTC. Based on the CDR3 plus reference TRBV11-2 and TRBJ2-4, the full variable domain is EAGVAQSPRYKIIEKRQSVAFWCNPISGHATLYWYQQILGQGPKLLIQFQNNGVVDDSQLPKDRFSAERLKGVDSTLKIQPAKLEDSAVYLCASSLERRVAKNIQYFGAGTRLSVL.

This clone was recorded only once. V usage is TRBV18 and J usage is TRBJ2-7, with D maybe TRBD1 (7 bases). The germline V gene encodes CDR1 KGHSH and CDR2 LQKENI. V was cut by 1 base and J by 6 bases, with 16 bases left in between. The CDR3 has 15 amino acids. CDR3 sequence reads: CASSPRGTEFGEQYF. In DNA, the CDR3 is TGTGCCAGCTCACCACGCGGGACAGAATTTGGCGAGCAGTACTTC. The complete variable domain, with remaining parts taken from reference TRBV18 and TRBJ2-7, reads NAGVMQNPRHLVRRRGQEARLRCSPMKGHSHVYWYRQLPEEGLKFMVYLQKENIIDESGMPKERFSAEFPKEGPSILRIQQVVRGDSAAYFCASSPRGTEFGEQYFGPGTRLTVT.

V and J are TRBV2 and TRBJ2-1, with TRBD1 matching 7 bases. Germline CDR1 is SNHLY and CDR2 is FYNNEI. J was trimmed by 1 base and V by 5 bases; bases with no gene match: 8. The CDR3 is made up of 16 amino acids. Here the CDR3 reads CASSRIQGKSYNEQFF. The CDR3, as DNA: TGTGCCAGCAGTCGAATACAGGGGAAGTCCTACAATGAGCAGTTCTTC.

This clone occurred a few times. This chain uses TRBV28 with TRBJ1-2; the D is unclear. The V gene lost 1 base and the J gene lost 4 bases, with 10 bases spanning the gap. The V gene's germline CDR1 is MDHEN and CDR2 SYDVKM. The CDR3 length is 14 residues. CDR3 sequence: CASSLYDRSYGYTF. The CDR3 coding sequence is TGTGCCAGCAGTTTATATGATAGGAGCTATGGCTACACCTTC.

This chain joins TRBV12-3 or TRBV12-4 and TRBJ1-5; no clear D gene. The CDR3 contains 12 residues. Trimming took 3 bases from V and 7 from J, leaving 7 bases between them. Written as DNA, the CDR3 is TGTGCCAGCAGTTTCGAGGGACAGCCCCAGCATTTT. Translation: CASSFEGQPQHF.

This chain joins TRBV5-8 and TRBJ1-3; 8 bases fit TRBD1. The CDR3 has 15 residues. The J segment lost 0 bases and the V segment lost 4 bases, leaving 3 bases of the junction unmatched. Germline CDR1 SGHTS, CDR2 YDEGEE. The CDR3 DNA follows: TGTGCCAGCAGCATAGACAGGGGCTCTGGAAACACCATATATTTT. Encoded protein: CASSIDRGSGNTIYF.

There are a few counts of this clone. The genes are TRBV7-9 and TRBJ2-7; TRBD2 matches at 9 bases. J lost 2 bases, V lost 5 bases, and 7 bases had no gene match. Germline V gene sequence: CDR1 SEHNR, CDR2 FQNEAQ (reference sequence). CDR3 length: 15 amino acids. DNA of the CDR3: TGTGCCAGCAGCCCGAGACTAGCGGAAACCTACGAGCAGTACTTC. It specifies CASSPRLAETYEQYF.

DNA of the CDR3: TGTGCCAGCGAAAGGACAGGGAGGGATACGCAGTATTTT. This codes for CASERTGRDTQYF. The chain links TRBV14 to TRBJ2-3; the match to TRBD1 covers 8 bases. The V gene end was trimmed by 8 bases and the J gene end by 6 bases; junction bases not matched to a gene: 7. The CDR3 extends over 13 amino acids. Germline-derived CDR1 and CDR2 are SGHDN and FVKESK. Full variable domain (rest looked up from reference TRBV14 and TRBJ2-3): EAGVTQFPSHSVIEKGQTVTLRCDPISGHDNLYWYRRVMGKEIKFLLHFVKESKQDESGMPNNRFLAERTGGTYSTLKVQPAELEDSGVYFCASERTGRDTQYFGPGTRLTVL.

This chain joins TRBV5-1 and TRBJ1-4; 12 nucleotides match TRBD1. The germline V gene has CDR1 SGHRS and CDR2 YFSETQ. Losses at the gene ends were 4 bases for V and 4 bases for J; bases not matched to a gene: 5. The CDR3 contains 16 residues. CDR3 residues: CASSLGQGARNEKLFF. DNA for the CDR3: TGCGCCAGCAGCCTGGGACAGGGGGCGCGTAATGAAAAACTGTTTTTT.

This clone has a handful of counts. The rearrangement joins TRBV2 to TRBJ1-4, with D perhaps matching TRBD1 (6 bases). Germline values: CDR1 SNHLY, CDR2 FYNNEI. Between the trimmed V and J ends, which lost 7 bases and 8 bases, there was a span of 11 bases. The CDR3 sequence is 12 residues long. The CDR3 loop reads CASTRGKEKLFF. DNA of the CDR3: TGTGCCAGCACAAGGGGGAAAGAAAAACTGTTTTTT.

This chain connects TRBV6-5 to TRBJ1-5, with unresolved D. Germline lookup yields CDR1 MNHEY and CDR2 SVGAGI. This CDR3 contains 15 residues. V was shortened by 2 bases and J by 6 bases, with 14 bases between the two germline ends. The CDR3 nucleotides read TGTGCCAGCAGTTACAACGCCGGGGTGGGTCAGCCCCAGCATTTT. This encodes CASSYNAGVGQPQHF.

The chain recombines TRBV24-1 with TRBJ2-1; 8 bases line up with TRBD2. This CDR3 is 17 amino acids long. Germline CDR1 and CDR2: KGHDR and SFDVKD. With 4 bases clipped from V and 1 base from J, the junction kept 8 bases outside the gene matches. This CDR3 reads CATSDPAGGDSYNEQFF. CDR3 in DNA: TGTGCCACCAGTGACCCTGCGGGGGGCGATTCCTACAATGAGCAGTTCTTC.

The rearrangement links TRBV4-1 to TRBJ1-1; 9 nucleotides align to TRBD1. The V gene end was trimmed by 1 base and the J gene end by 6 bases; junction bases not matched to a gene: 12. The CDR3 has 17 amino acids. In germline, CDR1 is MGHRA, CDR2 YSYEKL. CDR3: CASSQVFGQGIESEAFF. The CDR3 nucleotides are TGCGCCAGCAGCCAAGTATTCGGACAGGGGATTGAATCTGAAGCTTTCTTT.

The chain has TRBV6-5 and TRBJ1-2; 8 bases agree with TRBD1. CDR3 length: 15 amino acids. V was clipped by 5 bases and J by 1 base; unmatched bases: 6. Germline loops: CDR1 MNHEY, CDR2 SVGAGI. Here the CDR3 DNA reads TGTGCCAGCAGTACCCAGGGGGCGCGTAACTATGGCTACACCTTC. Translated, it gives CASSTQGARNYGYTF.

J is TRBJ1-1 and V is TRBV6-4; TRBD1 agrees at 9 bases. Germline-derived CDR1 and CDR2 are MRHNA and SNTAGT. CDR3 size: 15 residues. V trimming: 5 bases; J trimming: 4 bases; junction bases outside the gene matches: 8. CDR3 protein: CASSLTPGQGTEAFF. Here the CDR3 DNA reads TGTGCCAGCAGTTTAACCCCGGGACAGGGCACTGAAGCTTTCTTT.

The chain links TRBV7-8 to TRBJ2-2; D is unresolved. Trimming stripped 1 base from V and 2 bases from J, with 11 bases between. This CDR3 region has 16 residues. Germline CDR1 and CDR2: SGHVS and FQNEAQ. As DNA, the CDR3 is TGTGCCAGCAGCTTAGTAGGCGGAGTTAACACCGGGGAGCTGTTTTTT. Protein product: CASSLVGGVNTGELFF.

The chain recombines TRBV18 with TRBJ2-1; 15 bases fit TRBD2. J lost 5 bases, V lost 2 bases, and 4 bases had no gene match. CDR1 KGHSH and CDR2 LQKENI come from the germline V gene. This CDR3 has 17 amino acids. CDR3 region: CASSPWTSGGADNEQFF. The DNA of the CDR3 is TGTGCCAGCTCACCATGGACTAGCGGGGGGGCGGACAATGAGCAGTTCTTC.

The V call is TRBV28, the J call TRBJ1-1, with 7 bases fitting TRBD1. Germline assignment: CDR1 MDHEN and CDR2 SYDVKM. The junction had 2 bases not matched to a gene; V was cut back by 0 bases and J by 1 base. The CDR3 loop spans 15 amino acids. This CDR3 is CASSLWGQTNTEAFF. In DNA, the CDR3 is TGTGCCAGCAGTTTATGGGGACAGACGAACACTGAAGCTTTCTTT.

The chain has TRBV5-4 and TRBJ2-3; TRBD1 aligns across 10 bases. The germline gives CDR1 SGHNT, CDR2 YYREEE (reference sequence). V shed 0 bases, J shed 11 bases, and the junction held 15 bases outside the gene matches. This CDR3 has 17 amino acids. CDR3 in amino acids: CASSLATGGRGGPWQYF. CDR3 nucleotides: TGTGCCAGCAGCTTGGCGACAGGGGGCAGGGGGGGGCCATGGCAGTATTTT. The complete variable domain, with remaining parts taken from reference TRBV5-4 and TRBJ2-3, reads ETGVTQSPTHLIKTRGQQVTLRCSSQSGHNTVSWYQQALGQGPQFIFQYYREEENGRGNFPPRFSGLQFPNYSSELNVNALELDDSALYLCASSLATGGRGGPWQYFGPGTRLTVL.

The rearrangement links TRBV5-6 to TRBJ1-1, with 7 nucleotides matching TRBD1. V gave up 3 bases and J gave up 1 base; unmatched junction bases: 3. The CDR3 has 14 residues. Germline CDR1 SGHDT, CDR2 YYEEEE. The CDR3 sequence: CASSYRDRNTEAFF. The CDR3 nucleotides read TGTGCCAGCAGCTACCGGGACAGGAACACTGAAGCTTTCTTT.